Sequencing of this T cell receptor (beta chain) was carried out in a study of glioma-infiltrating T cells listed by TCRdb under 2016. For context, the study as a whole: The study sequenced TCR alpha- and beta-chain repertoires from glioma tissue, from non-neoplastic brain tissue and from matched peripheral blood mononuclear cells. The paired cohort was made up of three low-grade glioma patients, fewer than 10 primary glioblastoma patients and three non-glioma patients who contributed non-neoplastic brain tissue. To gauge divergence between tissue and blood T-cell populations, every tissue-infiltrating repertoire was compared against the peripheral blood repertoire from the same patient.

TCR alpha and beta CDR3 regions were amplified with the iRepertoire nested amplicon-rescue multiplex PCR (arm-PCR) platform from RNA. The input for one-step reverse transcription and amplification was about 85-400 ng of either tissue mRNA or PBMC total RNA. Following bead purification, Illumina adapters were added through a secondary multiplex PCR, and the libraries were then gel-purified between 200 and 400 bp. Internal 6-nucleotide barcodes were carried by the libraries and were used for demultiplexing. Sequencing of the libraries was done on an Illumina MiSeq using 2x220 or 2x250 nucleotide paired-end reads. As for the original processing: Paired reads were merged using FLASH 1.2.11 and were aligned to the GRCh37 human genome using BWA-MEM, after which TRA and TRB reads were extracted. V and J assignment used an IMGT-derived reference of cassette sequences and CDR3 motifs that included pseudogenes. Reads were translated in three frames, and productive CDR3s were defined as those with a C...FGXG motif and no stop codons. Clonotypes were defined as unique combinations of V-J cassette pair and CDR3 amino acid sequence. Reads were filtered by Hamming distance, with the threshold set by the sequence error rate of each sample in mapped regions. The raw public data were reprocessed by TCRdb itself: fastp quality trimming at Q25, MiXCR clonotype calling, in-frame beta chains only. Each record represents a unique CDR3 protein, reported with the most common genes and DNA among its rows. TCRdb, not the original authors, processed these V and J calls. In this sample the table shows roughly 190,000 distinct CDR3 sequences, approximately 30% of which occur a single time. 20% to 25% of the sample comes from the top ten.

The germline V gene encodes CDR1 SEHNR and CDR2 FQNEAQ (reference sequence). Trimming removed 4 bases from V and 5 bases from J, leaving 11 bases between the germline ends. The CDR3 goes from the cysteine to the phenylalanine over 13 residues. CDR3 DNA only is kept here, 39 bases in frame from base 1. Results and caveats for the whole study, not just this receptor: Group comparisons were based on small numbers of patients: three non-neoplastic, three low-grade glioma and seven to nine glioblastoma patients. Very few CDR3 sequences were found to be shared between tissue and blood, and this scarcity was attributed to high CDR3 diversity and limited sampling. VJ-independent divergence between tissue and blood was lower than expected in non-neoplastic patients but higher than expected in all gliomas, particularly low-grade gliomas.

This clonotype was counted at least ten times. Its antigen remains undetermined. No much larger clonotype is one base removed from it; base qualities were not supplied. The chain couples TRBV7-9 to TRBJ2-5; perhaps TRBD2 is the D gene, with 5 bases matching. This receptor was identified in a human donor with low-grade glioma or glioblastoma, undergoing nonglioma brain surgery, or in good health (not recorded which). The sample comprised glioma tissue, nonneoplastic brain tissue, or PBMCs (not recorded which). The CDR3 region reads CASSSLRGETQYF. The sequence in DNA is TGTGCCAGCAGCTCCCTTCGCGGGGAGACCCAGTACTTC.